Presented here are 14 T cell receptor beta chains from one specimen sequenced in a study of blood T cell repertoires in COVID-19. Sequenced by immunoSEQ multiplex PCR; TCRdb stores in-frame clones only, minus some. The repertoire holds 300,000 or so clones, with around 87% as singletons. The sample taken for sequencing was peripheral blood. These TCRs come from a man aged 50 to 60 with active or convalescent COVID-19.

In DNA, the CDR3 is TGTGCCAGCTCACCATCTTCCGGACAGACCTACGAGCAGTACTTC. This encodes CASSPSSGQTYEQYF. The rearrangement links TRBV18 to TRBJ2-7, with a tentative D call TRBD1 (6 bases). The CDR3 sequence is 15 residues long. The V gene's germline CDR1 is KGHSH and CDR2 LQKENI. V lost 2 bases and J lost 2, with 13 bases in between.

In this sample, this clone turned up once. This sample also contains other DNA sequences that code for the same CDR3. The chain employs TRBV5-1 and TRBJ1-4; 7 nucleotides match TRBD1. Trimming took 2 bases from V and 5 from J; bases not matched to a gene: 3. The CDR3 extends over 14 amino acids. Germline assignment: CDR1 SGHRS and CDR2 YFSETQ. CDR3 nucleotides: TGCGCCAGCAGCTTACAGGGGCCCAATGAAAAACTGTTTTTT. Amino acid sequence: CASSLQGPNEKLFF.

V is TRBV5-1 and J is TRBJ2-2; D is uncertain. Trimming removed 3 bases at V and 1 base at J, with 7 bases between. The CDR3 is made up of 14 amino acids. Germline V lookup: CDR1 SGHRS, CDR2 YFSETQ. CDR3 loop: CASSYSWNTGELFF. CDR3 coding DNA: TGCGCCAGCAGCTACTCGTGGAACACCGGGGAGCTGTTTTTT.

The chain links TRBV25-1 to TRBJ1-1; D not certain. Trimming cost V 1 base and J 3 bases, with 9 bases left between them. This CDR3 contains 14 residues. Looked up from germline, CDR1 is MGHDK and CDR2 is SYGVNS. CDR3 in amino acids: CASSESHPYTEAFF. CDR3 nucleotides: TGTGCCAGCAGTGAATCACACCCATACACTGAAGCTTTCTTT.

The rearrangement links TRBV6-2 or TRBV6-3 to TRBJ2-3; 7 bases match TRBD1. J gave up 1 base and V 0 bases, and 7 bases lay outside the gene matches. The CDR3 loop spans 17 amino acids. Germline loops: CDR1 MNHEY, CDR2 SVGEGT. This chain's CDR3 is CASSYSSGQDRTDTQYF. The CDR3 DNA reads TGTGCCAGCAGTTACTCGAGTGGACAGGATCGCACAGATACGCAGTATTTT.

This sequence joins TRBV6-5 and TRBJ2-2; D not resolved. CDR3 size: 12 residues. V was shortened by 6 bases and J by 2 bases, with 4 bases between the two germline ends. CDR1 and CDR2 from the germline V gene are MNHEY and SVGAGI. The CDR3 bases are TGTGCCAGCAGCGTTAACACCGGGGAGCTGTTTTTT. Translated, it gives CASSVNTGELFF.

The gene calls are TRBV7-6 and TRBJ1-1, with D hard to call. The CDR3 extends over 13 amino acids. V was clipped by 4 bases and J by 3 bases, with 9 bases between them. Germline CDR1 is SGHVS and CDR2 is FNYEAQ. The CDR3 spells CASSSGLDTEAFF. The CDR3 nucleotides read TGTGCCAGCAGCTCTGGACTTGACACTGAAGCTTTCTTT.

The gene calls are TRBV28 and TRBJ1-1, with 10 bases fitting TRBD1. Looked up from germline, CDR1 is MDHEN and CDR2 is SYDVKM. CDR3 length equals 16 residues. The trim removed 5 bases at V and 4 bases at J, leaving 10 bases unmatched. The CDR3 nucleotides are TGTGCCAGCAGTCCGGGACAGGGGAAAACCGGCACTGAAGCTTTCTTT. It codes for CASSPGQGKTGTEAFF.

This clone appeared a single time. This rearrangement joins TRBV18 to TRBJ1-2; perhaps TRBD1 as D (6 bases). There are 15 residues in the CDR3. The V and J ends lost 0 bases and 7 bases respectively, with 15 bases between them. Germline V CDR1 and CDR2: KGHSH, LQKENI. In DNA, the CDR3 is TGTGCCAGCTCACCACCCGGGACATCAGTTCGTGGCTACACCTTC. This gives the protein CASSPPGTSVRGYTF.

The chain recombines TRBV20-1 with TRBJ2-3; no clear D gene. The CDR3 loop spans 11 amino acids. The germline gives CDR1 DFQATT, CDR2 SNEGSKA (reference sequence). Trimming took 6 bases from V and 6 from J, leaving 10 bases between them. DNA of the CDR3: TGCAGTGCCCCCATTAGCGATACGCAGTATTTT. Its protein is CSAPISDTQYF.

The chain combines TRBV12-5 with TRBJ1-1; the D is unclear. V was shortened by 0 bases and J by 4 bases, with 21 bases between the two germline ends. This CDR3 comprises 18 residues. Germline V gene lookup returns CDR1 LGHNT and CDR2 FRNRAP. The CDR3 DNA reads as TGTGCTAGTGGTTTGGTCTCTTACGGGAAAAGAAGGTTCACTGAAGCTTTCTTT. Translating gives CASGLVSYGKRRFTEAFF.

The V and J genes are TRBV18 and TRBJ2-1; 9 nucleotides align to TRBD2. The V and J ends lost 5 bases and 3 bases, in that order; junction bases with no gene match: 5. The germline V gene encodes CDR1 KGHSH and CDR2 LQKENI. The CDR3 totals 15 residues. The CDR3 bases are TGTGCCAGCTCAAGAGAGACTAGCGGCTACAATGAGCAGTTCTTC. It is translated as CASSRETSGYNEQFF.

V usage is TRBV29-1 and J usage is TRBJ2-3; tentatively, D is TRBD1 (7 bases). This CDR3 has 12 residues. V lost 8 bases and J 6 bases, leaving 15 bases between the germline ends. Per germline, CDR1 SQVTM and CDR2 ANQGSEA. CDR3 protein: CSSLRGDDTQYF. CDR3 in DNA: TGCAGCTCCCTCAGGGGGGACGATACGCAGTATTTT.

The chain couples TRBV19 to TRBJ1-2, with D possibly being TRBD1 (6 bases). V was trimmed by 2 bases and J by 5 bases, leaving 15 bases between them. Germline assignment: CDR1 LNHDA and CDR2 SQIVND (reference sequence). The CDR3 extends over 15 amino acids. Written as DNA, the CDR3 is TGTGCCAGTAGTATATCGGCAGGGGAGACTTATGGCTACACCTTC. As protein: CASSISAGETYGYTF.